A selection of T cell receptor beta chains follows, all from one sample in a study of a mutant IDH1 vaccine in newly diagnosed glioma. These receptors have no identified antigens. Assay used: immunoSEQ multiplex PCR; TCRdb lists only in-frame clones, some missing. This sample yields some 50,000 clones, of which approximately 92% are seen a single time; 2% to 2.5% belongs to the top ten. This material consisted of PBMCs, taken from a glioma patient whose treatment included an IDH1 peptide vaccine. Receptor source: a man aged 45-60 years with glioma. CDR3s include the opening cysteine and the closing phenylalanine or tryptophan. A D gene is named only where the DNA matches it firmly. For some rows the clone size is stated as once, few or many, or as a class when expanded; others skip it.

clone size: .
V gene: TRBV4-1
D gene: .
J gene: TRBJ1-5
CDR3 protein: CASSRHWDGTQPQHF
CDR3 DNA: TGCGCCAGCAGCCGACACTGGGACGGGACTCAGCCCCAGCATTTT

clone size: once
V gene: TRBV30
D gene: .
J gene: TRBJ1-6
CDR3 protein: CAWSPGAGVGSPLHF
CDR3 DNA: TGTGCCTGGAGCCCCGGCGCGGGGGTAGGGTCACCCCTCCACTTT

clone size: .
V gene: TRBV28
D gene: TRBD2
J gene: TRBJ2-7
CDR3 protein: CASSTPGTSSCEQYF
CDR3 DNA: TGTGCCAGCAGTACCCCAGGGACTAGCTCCTGCGAGCAGTACTTC

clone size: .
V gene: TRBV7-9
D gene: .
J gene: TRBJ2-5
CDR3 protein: CASSPTGRGETQYF
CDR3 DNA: TGTGCCAGCAGCCCTACAGGGAGGGGAGAGACCCAGTACTTC

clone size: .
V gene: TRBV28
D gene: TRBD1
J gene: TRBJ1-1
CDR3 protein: CASSTNRGRGAFF
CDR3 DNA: TGTGCCAGCAGTACCAACAGGGGGAGGGGAGCTTTCTTT

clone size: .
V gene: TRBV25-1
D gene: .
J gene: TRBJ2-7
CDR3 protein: CASSGTTGGRSLYEQYF
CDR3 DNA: TGTGCCAGCAGTGGGACGACCGGGGGCCGGTCTCTCTACGAGCAGTACTTC

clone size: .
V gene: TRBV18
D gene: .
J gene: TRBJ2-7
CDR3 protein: CASSRGREQYF
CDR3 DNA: TGTGCCAGCTCACGCGGGCGGGAGCAGTACTTC

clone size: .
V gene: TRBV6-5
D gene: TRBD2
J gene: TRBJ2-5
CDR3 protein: CASTATSGDRTQYF
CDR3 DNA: TGTGCCAGCACCGCGACTAGCGGGGACAGGACCCAGTACTTC

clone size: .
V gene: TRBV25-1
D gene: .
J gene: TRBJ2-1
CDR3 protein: CASSQTSGQFF
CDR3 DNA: TGTGCCAGCAGCCAAACATCGGGGCAGTTCTTC

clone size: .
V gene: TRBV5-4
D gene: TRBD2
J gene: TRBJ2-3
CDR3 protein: CASSLRGGDTDTQYF
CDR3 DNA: TGTGCCAGCAGCTTGCGCGGGGGGGACACAGATACGCAGTATTTT

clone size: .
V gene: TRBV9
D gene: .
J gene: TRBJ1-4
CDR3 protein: CASSVGTGSDEKLFF
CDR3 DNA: TGTGCCAGCAGCGTAGGTACAGGCTCGGATGAAAAACTGTTTTTT

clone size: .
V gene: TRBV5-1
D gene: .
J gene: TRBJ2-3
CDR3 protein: CASSLAFRGTQYF
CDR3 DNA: TGCGCCAGCAGCTTGGCCTTCCGTGGTACGCAGTATTTT

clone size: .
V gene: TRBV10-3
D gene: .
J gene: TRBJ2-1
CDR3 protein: CAISESFSGSGDNEQFF
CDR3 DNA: TGTGCCATCAGTGAGTCGTTCTCCGGGTCCGGGGATAATGAGCAGTTCTTC

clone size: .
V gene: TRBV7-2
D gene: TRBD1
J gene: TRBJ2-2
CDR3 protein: CASSLDRGNTGELFF
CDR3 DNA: TGTGCCAGCAGCTTGGACAGGGGGAATACCGGGGAGCTGTTTTTT

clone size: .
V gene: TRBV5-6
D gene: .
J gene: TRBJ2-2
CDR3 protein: CASSLAGMNTGELFF
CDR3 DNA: TGTGCCAGCAGCTTGGCGGGGATGAACACCGGGGAGCTGTTTTTT

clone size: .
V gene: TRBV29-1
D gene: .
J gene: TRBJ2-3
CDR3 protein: CSVRLERDTQYF
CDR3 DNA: TGCAGCGTTCGGCTAGAAAGGGATACGCAGTATTTT

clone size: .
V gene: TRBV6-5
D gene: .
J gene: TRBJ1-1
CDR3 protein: CASSQRDTEAFF
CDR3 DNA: TGTGCCAGCAGTCAAAGGGACACTGAAGCTTTCTTT